In this sample, the clone carrying this TCR beta chain turned up many times. What it binds is not known. This may come from a read error, since a much larger clone is one base off. The data stem from a study of blood T cells in healthy people across ages. Study context: Capture by template switching was about one barcoded beta molecule per two T cells.

Each donor was a healthy Caucasian individual from Russia, aged 6 to 90. Whole-study findings and limits: The percentage of naive T cells correlated strongly with TCR beta diversity. The long-lived group displayed more naive CD4+ cells, plus higher diversity, than the aged donors did.

Sample-barcoded 5' priming and a J-beta primer mix drove a second PCR of about 6 to 12 cycles. TCRdb ran MiXCR on the 5' RACE reads and lists one entry per CDR3 protein. The data contain hundreds of thousands of distinct CDR3 sequences, about 50% of them singletons. Source material: blood. This receptor was obtained from a woman older than 75 in good health.

CDR3 nucleotides: TGTGCCAGCAGTTACGGGCAGGCCCGGCGGGATGAGCAGTACTTC. Translated: CASSYGQARRDEQYF. This chain joins TRBV6-6 and TRBJ2-5, with D maybe TRBD2 (6 bases). CDR3 length equals 15 residues. Germline-derived CDR1 and CDR2 are MNHNY and SVGAGI (reference sequence). The V and J ends lost 2 bases and 11 bases respectively, with 21 bases between them.